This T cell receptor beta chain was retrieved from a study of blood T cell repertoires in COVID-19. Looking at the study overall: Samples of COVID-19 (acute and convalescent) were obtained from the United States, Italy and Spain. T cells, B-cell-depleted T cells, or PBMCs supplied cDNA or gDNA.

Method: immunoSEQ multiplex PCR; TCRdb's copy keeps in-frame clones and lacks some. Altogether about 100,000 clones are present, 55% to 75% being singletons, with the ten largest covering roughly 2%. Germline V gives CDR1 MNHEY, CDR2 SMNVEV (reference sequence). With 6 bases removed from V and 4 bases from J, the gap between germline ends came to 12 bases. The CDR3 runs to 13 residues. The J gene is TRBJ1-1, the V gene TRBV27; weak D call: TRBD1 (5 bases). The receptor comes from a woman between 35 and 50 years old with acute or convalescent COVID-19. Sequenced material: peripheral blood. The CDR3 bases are TGTGCCAGCAGCAGGGTGGTTGGCACTGAAGCTTTCTTT. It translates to CASSRVVGTEAFF.